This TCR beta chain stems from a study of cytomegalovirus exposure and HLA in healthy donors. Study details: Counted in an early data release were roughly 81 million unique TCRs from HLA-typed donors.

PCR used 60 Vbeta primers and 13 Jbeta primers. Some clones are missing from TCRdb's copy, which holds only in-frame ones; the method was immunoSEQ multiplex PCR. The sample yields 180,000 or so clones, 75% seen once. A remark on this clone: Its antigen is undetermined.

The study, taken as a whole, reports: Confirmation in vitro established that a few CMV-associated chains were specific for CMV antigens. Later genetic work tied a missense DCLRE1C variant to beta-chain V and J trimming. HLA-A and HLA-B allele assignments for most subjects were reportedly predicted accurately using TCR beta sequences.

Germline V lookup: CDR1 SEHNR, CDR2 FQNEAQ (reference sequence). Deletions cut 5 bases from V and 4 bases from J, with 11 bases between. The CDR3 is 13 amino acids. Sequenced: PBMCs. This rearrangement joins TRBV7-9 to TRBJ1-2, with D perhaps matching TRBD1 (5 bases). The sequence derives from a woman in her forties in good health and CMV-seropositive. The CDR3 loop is CASSRQGRYGYTF. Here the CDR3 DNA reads TGTGCCAGCAGCCGCCAGGGTCGCTATGGCTACACCTTC.